The sequence of this TCR beta chain was determined in a study of cytomegalovirus exposure and HLA in healthy donors. The CDR3 spans 16 residues. V trimming: 2 bases; J trimming: 4 bases; junction bases outside the gene matches: 6. Germline-derived CDR1 and CDR2 are SGHRS and YFSETQ. General observations from the study: With high specificity and sensitivity, the classifier reportedly diagnosed cytomegalovirus status. TCR beta sequences reportedly predicted most subjects' HLA-A and HLA-B alleles accurately.

Notes on this clone: Antigen specificity is unknown.

Primers included in the PCR were 60 Vbeta and 13 Jbeta primers. The method was immunoSEQ multiplex PCR; TCRdb's version includes in-frame clones alone and lacks a portion of them. The table records around 90,000 clones, under 85% of them present only once. This sequence originates from a woman aged 40 to 50 in good health and CMV-seronegative. Sequenced sample: PBMCs. The rearrangement uses TRBV5-1 and TRBJ2-1; 10 bases fit TRBD2. CDR3: CASSFTSGMVYNEQFF. The DNA of the CDR3 is TGCGCCAGCAGCTTTACTAGCGGGATGGTATACAATGAGCAGTTCTTC.